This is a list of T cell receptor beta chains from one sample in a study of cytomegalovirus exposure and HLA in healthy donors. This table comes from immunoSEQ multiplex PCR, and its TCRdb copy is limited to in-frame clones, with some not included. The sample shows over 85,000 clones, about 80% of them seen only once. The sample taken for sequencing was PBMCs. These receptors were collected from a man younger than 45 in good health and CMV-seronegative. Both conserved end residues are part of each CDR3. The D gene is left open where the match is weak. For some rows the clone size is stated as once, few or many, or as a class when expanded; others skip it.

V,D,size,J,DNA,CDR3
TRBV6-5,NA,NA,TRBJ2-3,TGTGCCAGCAGAAACGGGGGAGATACGCAGTATTTT,CASRNGGDTQYF
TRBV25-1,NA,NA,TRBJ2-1,TGTGCCAGCAGGGAAAACCGGAGGGGTGACAATTACAATGAGCAGTTCTTC,CASRENRRGDNYNEQFF
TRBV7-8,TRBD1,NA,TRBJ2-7,TGTGCCAGCAGCTTAGGGGCCGGGACAGAGAACTACGAGCAGTACTTC,CASSLGAGTENYEQYF
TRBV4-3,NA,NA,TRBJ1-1,TGCGCCAGCAGCCATGGAGGGAACACTGAAGCTTTCTTT,CASSHGGNTEAFF
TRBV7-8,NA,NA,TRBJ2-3,TGTGCCAGCATCCAGACGAGGATTTCAGATACGCAGTATTTT,CASIQTRISDTQYF
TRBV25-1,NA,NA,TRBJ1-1,TGTGCCAGCCAGGAGGGGAACACTGAAGCTTTCTTT,CASQEGNTEAFF
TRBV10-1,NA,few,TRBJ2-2,TGCGCCAGCAGTGCCGGCACCGGGGAGCTGTTTTTT,CASSAGTGELFF
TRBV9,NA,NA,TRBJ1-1,TGTGCCAGCAGCGGAAGTCAGGGAAAGACTGAAGCTTTCTTT,CASSGSQGKTEAFF
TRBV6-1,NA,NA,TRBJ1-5,TGTGCCAGCAGTGACCTGGGGGGGGTGAGAATTCAGCCCCAGCATTTT,CASSDLGGVRIQPQHF
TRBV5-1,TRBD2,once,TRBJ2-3,TGCGCCAGCAGCTTAAAAACCGGGACTAGCCTAACAGATACGCAGTATTTT,CASSLKTGTSLTDTQYF
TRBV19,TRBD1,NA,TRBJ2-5,TGTGCCAGTAGTATAGATCGGGGACAGGGGCTCCAAGAGACCCAGTACTTC,CASSIDRGQGLQETQYF
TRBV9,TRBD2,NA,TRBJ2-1,TGTGCCAGCAGCGTAGAGGCTAGCGGGAGCTCTGAGCAGTTCTTC,CASSVEASGSSEQFF
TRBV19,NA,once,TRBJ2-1,TGTGCCAGTAGTTGGAGGGGGCGCAATGAGCAGTTCTTC,CASSWRGRNEQFF
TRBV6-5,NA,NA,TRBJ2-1,TGTGCCAGCAGCCGACGAACAGGGAATGAGCAGTTCTTC,CASSRRTGNEQFF
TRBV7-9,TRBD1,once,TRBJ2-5,TGTTCCAGCAGCTTAGGGGACAGGGGCCCTCGGGAGACCCAGTACTTC,CSSSLGDRGPRETQYF
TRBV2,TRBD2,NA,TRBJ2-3,TGTGCCAGCAAGGGTGGACTAGCGGGAGGGGGAGATACGCAGTATTTT,CASKGGLAGGGDTQYF
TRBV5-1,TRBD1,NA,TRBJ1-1,TGCGCCAGCAGCTTACAGGGGGCTAACACTGAAGCTTTCTTT,CASSLQGANTEAFF
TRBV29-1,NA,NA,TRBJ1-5,TGCAGCGTTGAACTTGACAGGAATCAGCCCCAGCATTTT,CSVELDRNQPQHF
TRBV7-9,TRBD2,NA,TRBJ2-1,TGTGCCAGCAGCTTTATCTGGACTAGCGGAACTGGGAACAATGAGCAGTTCTTC,CASSFIWTSGTGNNEQFF
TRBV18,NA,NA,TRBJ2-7,TGTGCCAGCTCATCGTCCCGAGGGGGTGCCTACGAGCAGTACTTC,CASSSSRGGAYEQYF
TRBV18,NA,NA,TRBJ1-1,TGTGCCAGCTCACAGGGGGTACGGGAGAACACTGAAGCTTTCTTT,CASSQGVRENTEAFF
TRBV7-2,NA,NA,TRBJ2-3,TGTGCCAGCAGGCCTCCAGGGAAATCAGATACGCAGTATTTT,CASRPPGKSDTQYF
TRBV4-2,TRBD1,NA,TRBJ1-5,TGTGCCAGCAGCCAAGAGCAGGGGGCCTCCAATCAGCCCCAGCATTTT,CASSQEQGASNQPQHF
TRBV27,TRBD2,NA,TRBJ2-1,TGTGCCAGCAGTTCCGGGACTAGCGGCAACAATGAGCAGTTCTTC,CASSSGTSGNNEQFF